This T cell receptor beta chain stems from a study of T cells in pancreatic ductal adenocarcinoma. General study results and limits: Blood had more productive templates and roughly 8-fold more unique clonotypes than tumor. Tumors hold more CD45RO+ effector T cells, which may bias toward lower diversity. Mean clonality was around 0.11 in tumors and 0.065 to 0.075 in blood, not significantly different. Results skew toward the minority of patients with early-stage disease.

Deletions cut 2 bases from V and 2 bases from J, with 9 bases between. The CDR3 runs 15 residues. Germline V gene data show CDR1 as KGHSH and CDR2 as LQKENI. Selected pancreatic ductal adenocarcinoma patients had undergone surgery without neoadjuvant therapy. The assay was immunoSEQ multiplex PCR, and TCRdb's table has in-frame clones only and misses some. The sample lists about 100,000 clones, about 95% occurring once. With regard to this clone: Its antigen is unknown.

The sequence was obtained from a human donor with pancreatic ductal adenocarcinoma. The chain joins TRBV18 to TRBJ2-2, with D unresolved. Material for sequencing was PBMCs. Here the CDR3 reads CASSPSTANTGELFF. CDR3 nucleotide sequence: TGTGCCAGCTCACCAAGTACAGCCAACACCGGGGAGCTGTTTTTT.